The entry below gives a single T cell receptor (beta chain) sequence along with its context. The sample originates from a study of blood T cell repertoires in COVID-19. Germline lookup yields CDR1 SGHRS and CDR2 YFSETQ. V shed 0 bases and J shed 10 bases, with 11 bases lying between them. The CDR3 spans 14 residues. In the original workflow: Reference gene primer amplification in the assay estimated nucleated cell counts. Only in-frame clones appear in the TCRdb table, and some are missing; sequencing was by immunoSEQ multiplex PCR. V and J calls and clone size are as listed in that table; D and trimming were resolved from the DNA. This repertoire shows 250,000 or so clones, about 83% found once; its top ten account for about 12%.

The clonotype originates from a man at least 80 years old with acute or convalescent COVID-19. The specimen sequenced was peripheral blood. This chain connects TRBV5-1 to TRBJ1-6; D is perhaps TRBD1 (6 bases). In DNA form, the CDR3 reads TGCGCCAGCAGCTTGGCGGGGGGCAACTCACCCCTCCACTTT. Translation gives CASSLAGGNSPLHF.